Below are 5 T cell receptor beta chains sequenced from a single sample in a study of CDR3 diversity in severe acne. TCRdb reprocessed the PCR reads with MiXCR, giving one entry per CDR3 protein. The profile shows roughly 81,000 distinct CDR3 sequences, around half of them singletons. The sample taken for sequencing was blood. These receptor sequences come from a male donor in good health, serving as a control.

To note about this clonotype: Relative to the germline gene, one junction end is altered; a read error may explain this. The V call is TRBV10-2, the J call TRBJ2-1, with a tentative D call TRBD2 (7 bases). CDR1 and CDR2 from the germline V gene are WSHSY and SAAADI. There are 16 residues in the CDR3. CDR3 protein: CASSDGGARSHNEQFF. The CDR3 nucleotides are TGCGCCAGCAGTGATGGGGGGGCAAGGTCCCACAACGAGCAGTTCTTC.

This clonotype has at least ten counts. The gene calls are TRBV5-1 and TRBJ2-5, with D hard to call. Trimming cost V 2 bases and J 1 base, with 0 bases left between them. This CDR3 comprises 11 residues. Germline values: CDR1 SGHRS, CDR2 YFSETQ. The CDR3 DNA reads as TGCGCCAGCAGCTTCCAAGAGACCCAGTACTTC. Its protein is CASSFQETQYF.

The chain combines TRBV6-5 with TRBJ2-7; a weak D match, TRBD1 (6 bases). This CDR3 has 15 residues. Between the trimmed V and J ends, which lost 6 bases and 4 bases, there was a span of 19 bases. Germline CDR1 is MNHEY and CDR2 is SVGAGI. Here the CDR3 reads CASSLRQVPRYEQYF. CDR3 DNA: TGTGCCAGCAGCCTCCGACAGGTCCCCCGGTACGAGCAGTACTTC.

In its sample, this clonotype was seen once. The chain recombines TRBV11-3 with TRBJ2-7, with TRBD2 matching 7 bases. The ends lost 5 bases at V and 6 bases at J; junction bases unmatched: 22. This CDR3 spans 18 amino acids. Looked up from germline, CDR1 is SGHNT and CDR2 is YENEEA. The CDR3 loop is CASSLPERGGHRGVEQYF. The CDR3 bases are TGTGCCAGCAGCCTCCCTGAGAGGGGCGGACACCGGGGGGTCGAGCAGTACTTC. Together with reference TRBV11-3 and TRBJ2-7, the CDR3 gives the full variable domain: EAGVVQSPRYKIIEKKQPVAFWCNPISGHNTLYWYLQNLGQGPELLIRYENEEAVDDSQLPKDRFSAERLKGVDSTLKIQPAELGDSAVYLCASSLPERGGHRGVEQYFGPGTRLTVT.

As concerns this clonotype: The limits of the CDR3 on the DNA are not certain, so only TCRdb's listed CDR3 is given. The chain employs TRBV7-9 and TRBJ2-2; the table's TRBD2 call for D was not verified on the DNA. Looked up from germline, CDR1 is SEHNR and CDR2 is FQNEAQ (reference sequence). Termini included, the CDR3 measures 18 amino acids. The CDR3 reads CASSVMDYYEQYFGELFF.